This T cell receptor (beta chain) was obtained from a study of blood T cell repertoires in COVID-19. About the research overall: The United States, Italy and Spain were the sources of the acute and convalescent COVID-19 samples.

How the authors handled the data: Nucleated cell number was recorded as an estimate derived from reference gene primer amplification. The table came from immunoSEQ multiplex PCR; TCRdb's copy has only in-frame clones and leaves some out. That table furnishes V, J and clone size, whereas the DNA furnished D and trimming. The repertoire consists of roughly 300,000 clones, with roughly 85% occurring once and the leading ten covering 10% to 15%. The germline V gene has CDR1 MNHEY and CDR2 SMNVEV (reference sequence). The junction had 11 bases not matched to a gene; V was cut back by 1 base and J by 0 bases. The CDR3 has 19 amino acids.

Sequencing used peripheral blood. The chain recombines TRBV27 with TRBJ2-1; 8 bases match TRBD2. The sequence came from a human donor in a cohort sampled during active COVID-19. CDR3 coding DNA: TGTGCCAGCAGTTTATATACCCCCCCCAGCGGGAGCTCCTACAATGAGCAGTTCTTC. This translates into CASSLYTPPSGSSYNEQFF.